A single T cell receptor beta chain is shown here with its context. Other autoimmune diseases and infections within the past four weeks excluded donors. Germline CDR1 reads MNHNS; CDR2 reads SASEGT. V gave up 2 bases and J gave up 4 bases, with 11 bases separating them. The CDR3 is made up of 14 amino acids. PCR was run on genomic DNA. A primer set of 30 forward and 13 reverse primers amplified the CDR3. TCRdb called the multiplex PCR reads again in MiXCR, with one record for every CDR3 protein. The sample shows some 250,000 distinct CDR3 sequences, over 45% of them seen only once. The data originate from a study of type 1 and type 2 diabetes patients.

Sequenced material: peripheral blood mononuclear cells (PBMCs). The sequence was collected from a man aged 18 to 29 with type 2 diabetes. The chain has TRBV6-1 and TRBJ1-2, with D uncertain. The CDR3 loop is CASSESWASYGYTF. CDR3 DNA sequence: TGTGCCAGCAGTGAAAGCTGGGCCTCCTATGGCTACACCTTC.